This record covers a single T cell receptor beta chain. Generated by immunoSEQ multiplex PCR, the TCRdb table keeps only in-frame clones and is missing some. This sample has 95,000 to 100,000 clones, with around 88% found just once. Germline values: CDR1 MNHEY, CDR2 SVGAGI. The germline V and J ends were trimmed by 6 bases and 8 bases, with 17 bases remaining between them. The CDR3 extends over 15 amino acids. The data stem from a study of identifying expanded T cells in peripheral blood. The TCR originated in a person aged 18 to 75 in good health. The source material was blood. The chain couples TRBV6-5 to TRBJ1-6; no definite D call. The DNA of the CDR3 is TGTGCCAGCAGCTTATACCCGAGGGAGGATTCACCCCTCCACTTT. It codes for CASSLYPREDSPLHF.